The clone carrying this T cell receptor (beta chain) was counted only a few times. Its specificity is unknown. The PCR contained 60 Vbeta and 13 Jbeta primers. Some clones are missing from TCRdb's copy, which holds only in-frame ones; the method was immunoSEQ multiplex PCR. The sample lists 100,000 to 150,000 clones; around 77% were seen once. The CDR3 is made up of 14 amino acids. This entry belongs to a study of cytomegalovirus exposure and HLA in healthy donors. Study results and caveats: Reported findings show TCR beta sequences accurately forecast HLA-A and HLA-B alleles in most subjects. It emerged from a later analysis that several of the most significant clusters appeared to be linked to common viral pathogens.

The material sequenced was PBMCs. The TCR comes from a male donor in good health and CMV-seropositive. This rearrangement joins TRBV21-1 to TRBJ2-7; the table calls TRBD2, which could not be checked here. TRBV21-1 is recorded as a pseudogene. CDR3 region: CASSKAERTGEQYF. In nucleotides, the CDR3 is TGTGCCAGCAGCAAAGCGGAACGTACGGGCGAGCAGTACTTC.